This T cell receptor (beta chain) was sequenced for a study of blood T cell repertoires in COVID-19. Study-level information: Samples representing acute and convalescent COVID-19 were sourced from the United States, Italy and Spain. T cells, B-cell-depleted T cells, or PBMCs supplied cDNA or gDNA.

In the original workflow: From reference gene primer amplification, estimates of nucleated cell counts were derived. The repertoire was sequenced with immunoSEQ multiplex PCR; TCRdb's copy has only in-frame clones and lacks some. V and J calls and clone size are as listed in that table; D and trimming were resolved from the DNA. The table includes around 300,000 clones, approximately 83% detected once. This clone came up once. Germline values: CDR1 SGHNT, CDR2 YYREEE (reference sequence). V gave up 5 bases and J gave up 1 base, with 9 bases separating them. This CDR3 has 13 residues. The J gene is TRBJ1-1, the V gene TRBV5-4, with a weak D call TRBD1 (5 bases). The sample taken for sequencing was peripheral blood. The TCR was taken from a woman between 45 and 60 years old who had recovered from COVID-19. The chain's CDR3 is CASRRDWNTEAFF. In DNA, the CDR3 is TGTGCCAGCAGGCGGGACTGGAACACTGAAGCTTTCTTT.